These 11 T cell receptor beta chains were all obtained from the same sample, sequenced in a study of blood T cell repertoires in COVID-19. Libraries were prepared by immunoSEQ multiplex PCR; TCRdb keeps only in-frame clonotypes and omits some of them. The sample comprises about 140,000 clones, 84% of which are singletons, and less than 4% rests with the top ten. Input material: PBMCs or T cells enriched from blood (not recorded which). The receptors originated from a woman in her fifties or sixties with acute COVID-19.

CDR3 sequence reads: CASSSRQGGGTGELFF. CDR3 in DNA: TGTGCCAGCAGTTCCCGACAGGGCGGTGGCACCGGGGAGCTGTTTTTT. The chain carries TRBV6-7 and TRBJ2-2; 7 bases fit TRBD1. TRBV6-7 is an ORF, and what it does is uncertain. The CDR3 spans 16 residues. Unmatched junction bases numbered 9, after V lost 4 bases and J lost 4 bases.

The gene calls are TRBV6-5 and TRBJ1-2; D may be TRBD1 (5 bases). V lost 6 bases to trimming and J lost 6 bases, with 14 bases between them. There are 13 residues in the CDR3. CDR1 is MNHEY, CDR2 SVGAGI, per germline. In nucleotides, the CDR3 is TGTGCCAGCAGAATATGGGGGGATGATGGCTACACCTTC. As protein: CASRIWGDDGYTF.

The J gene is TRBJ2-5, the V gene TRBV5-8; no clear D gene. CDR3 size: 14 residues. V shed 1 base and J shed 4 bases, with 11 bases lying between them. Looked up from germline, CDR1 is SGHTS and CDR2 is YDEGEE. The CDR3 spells CASSLSPPGETQYF. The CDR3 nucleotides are TGTGCCAGCAGCTTGTCACCCCCGGGAGAGACCCAGTACTTC.

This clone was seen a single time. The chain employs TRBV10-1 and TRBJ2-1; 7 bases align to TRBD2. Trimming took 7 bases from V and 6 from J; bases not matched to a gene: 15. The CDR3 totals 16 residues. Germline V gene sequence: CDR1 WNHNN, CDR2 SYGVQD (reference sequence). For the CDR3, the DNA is TGCGCCAGCACTAGCGGCCTTGGGGCTTCGGTCAATGAGCAGTTCTTC. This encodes CASTSGLGASVNEQFF.

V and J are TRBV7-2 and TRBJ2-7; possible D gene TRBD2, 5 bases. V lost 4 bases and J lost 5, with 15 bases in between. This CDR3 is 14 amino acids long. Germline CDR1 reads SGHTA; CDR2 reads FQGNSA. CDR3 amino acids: CASSSGLGVDEQYF. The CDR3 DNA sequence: TGTGCCAGCAGCTCTGGACTTGGGGTAGACGAGCAGTACTTC.

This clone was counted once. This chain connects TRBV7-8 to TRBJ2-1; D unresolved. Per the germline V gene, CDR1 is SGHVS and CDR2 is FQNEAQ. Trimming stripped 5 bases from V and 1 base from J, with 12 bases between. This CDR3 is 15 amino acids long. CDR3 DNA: TGTGCCAGCAGCCTGTGGAGAGGTTCCTACAATGAGCAGTTCTTC. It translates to CASSLWRGSYNEQFF.

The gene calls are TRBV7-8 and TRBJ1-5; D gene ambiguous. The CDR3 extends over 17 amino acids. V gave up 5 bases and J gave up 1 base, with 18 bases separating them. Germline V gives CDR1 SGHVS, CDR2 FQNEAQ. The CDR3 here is CASSELGGLGSNQPQHF. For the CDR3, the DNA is TGTGCCAGCAGCGAACTGGGAGGGCTGGGAAGCAATCAGCCCCAGCATTTT.

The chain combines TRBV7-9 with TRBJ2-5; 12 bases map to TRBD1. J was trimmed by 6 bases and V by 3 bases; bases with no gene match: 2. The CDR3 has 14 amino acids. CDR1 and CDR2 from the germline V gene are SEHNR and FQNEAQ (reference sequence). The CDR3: CASSLGQGAKTQYF. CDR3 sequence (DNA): TGTGCCAGCAGCTTGGGACAGGGGGCGAAGACCCAGTACTTC.

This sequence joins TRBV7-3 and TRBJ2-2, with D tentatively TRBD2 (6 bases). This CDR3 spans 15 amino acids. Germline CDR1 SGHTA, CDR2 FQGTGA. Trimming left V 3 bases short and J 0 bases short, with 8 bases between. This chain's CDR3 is CASSLRGSNTGELFF. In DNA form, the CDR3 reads TGTGCCAGCAGCTTGCGGGGCTCGAACACCGGGGAGCTGTTTTTT.

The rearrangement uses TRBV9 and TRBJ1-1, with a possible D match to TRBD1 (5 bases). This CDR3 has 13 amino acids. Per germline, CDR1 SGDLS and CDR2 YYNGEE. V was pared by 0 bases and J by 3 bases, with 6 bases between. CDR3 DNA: TGTGCCAGCAGCGTAGAACAGGACACTGAAGCTTTCTTT. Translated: CASSVEQDTEAFF.

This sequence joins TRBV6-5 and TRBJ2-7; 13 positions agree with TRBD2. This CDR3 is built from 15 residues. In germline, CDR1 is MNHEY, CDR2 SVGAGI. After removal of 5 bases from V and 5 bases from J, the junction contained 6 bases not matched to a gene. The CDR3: CASSPTSGGWNEQYF. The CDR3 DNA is TGTGCCAGCAGTCCGACTAGCGGGGGGTGGAACGAGCAGTACTTC.